The 11 T cell receptor beta chains below were found in one sample sequenced in a study of technical replicates of blood from a handful of donors. Method: immunoSEQ multiplex PCR; TCRdb's copy keeps in-frame clones and lacks some. The data show tens of thousands of clones, 95% to 98% seen once. Sequenced sample: T cells isolated from PBMCs. The receptors shown here come from a human donor in good health.

The chain combines TRBV5-1 with TRBJ1-4; 9 bases match TRBD1. The CDR3 sequence is 16 residues long. CDR1 SGHRS and CDR2 YFSETQ come from the germline V gene. With V trimmed by 0 bases and J by 8 bases, 8 bases remained unmatched. The CDR3, as DNA: TGCGCCAGCAGCTTGGCCTCGGGGACAGGGTCCGAAAAACTGTTTTTT. It yields the protein CASSLASGTGSEKLFF.

The chain recombines TRBV5-4 with TRBJ2-2; D gene unclear. CDR3 length: 13 residues. In germline, CDR1 is SGHNT, CDR2 YYREEE (reference sequence). Trimming left V 1 base short and J 4 bases short, with 5 bases between. CDR3 sequence (DNA): TGTGCCAGCAGCTTGTACTCCACCGGGGAGCTGTTTTTT. It is translated as CASSLYSTGELFF.

This clone was detected once. Relative to the germline gene, one junction end is altered; a read error may explain this. CDR3: CASSIASNNEQFF. CDR3 in DNA: TGTGCCAGTAGCATAGCGAGTAACAATGAGCAGTTCTTC. The chain joins TRBV19 to TRBJ2-1; a possible D gene is TRBD2 (5 bases). The CDR3 length is 13 residues. Germline V lookup: CDR1 LNHDA, CDR2 SQIVND (reference sequence). The full variable domain, with the rest looked up from reference TRBV19 and TRBJ2-1, is DGGITQSPKYLFRKEGQNVTLSCEQNLNHDAMYWYRQDPGQGLRLIYYSQIVNDFQKGDIAEGYSVSREKKESFPLTVTSAQKNPTAFYLCASSIASNNEQFFGPGTRLTVL.

The chain combines TRBV6-1 with TRBJ2-1; perhaps TRBD1 as D (6 bases). Trimming shortened V by 7 bases and J by 3 bases, and 16 bases separated the two germline ends. The CDR3 is made up of 15 amino acids. The germline V gene encodes CDR1 MNHNS and CDR2 SASEGT. The CDR3 region has the DNA TGTGCCAGCACCGAGGCCGGGACACTCTACAATGAGCAGTTCTTC. Translation: CASTEAGTLYNEQFF.

The rearrangement uses TRBV18 and TRBJ1-2, with D possibly being TRBD1 (6 bases). The V gene's germline CDR1 is KGHSH and CDR2 LQKENI. This CDR3 has 14 residues. The V end was cut by 6 bases, the J end by 6 bases, with 17 bases between. CDR3 amino acids: CASSVVQGTDGYTF. For the CDR3, the DNA is TGTGCCAGCTCCGTCGTACAGGGAACGGATGGCTACACCTTC.

The chain recombines TRBV5-5 with TRBJ1-5, with D unclear. CDR1 and CDR2 (germline): SGHKS, YYEKEE (reference sequence). The length of the CDR3 is 15 residues. V lost 1 base and J lost 6, with 14 bases in between. The CDR3 region is CASSLQRELGQPQHF. CDR3 coding DNA: TGTGCCAGCAGCTTGCAACGGGAGCTGGGTCAGCCCCAGCATTTT.

The J gene is TRBJ2-7, the V gene TRBV6-5; 8 bases are a match to TRBD2. The V gene's germline CDR1 is MNHEY and CDR2 SVGAGI. This CDR3 comprises 14 residues. V lost 10 bases and J lost 4; bases outside the gene matches: 12. This CDR3 reads CATTGGHSPYEQYF. As DNA, the CDR3 is TGTGCCACCACGGGGGGGCATTCCCCTTACGAGCAGTACTTC.

The rearrangement joins TRBV11-2 to TRBJ2-7, with 8 bases aligning to TRBD2. This CDR3 spans 14 amino acids. Germline assignment: CDR1 SGHAT and CDR2 FQNNGV. Trimming at V came to 1 base and at J to 6 bases, leaving 5 bases not matched to a gene. The CDR3 spells CASSLVAGSIEQYF. CDR3 nucleotide sequence: TGTGCCAGCAGCTTAGTAGCGGGAAGCATCGAGCAGTACTTC.

The chain employs TRBV11-2 and TRBJ2-7; 7 positions match TRBD2. The CDR3 runs 14 residues. Germline CDR1 SGHAT, CDR2 FQNNGV. V shed 5 bases, J shed 3 bases, and the junction held 7 bases outside the gene matches. For the CDR3, the DNA is TGTGCCAGCAGCCCCGGGGGGAATGGCTACGAGCAGTACTTC. Amino acids: CASSPGGNGYEQYF.

This chain links TRBV7-2 with TRBJ2-5, with TRBD2 identical over 8 bases. CDR1 and CDR2 (germline): SGHTA, FQGNSA. The CDR3 consists of 15 residues. With 1 base clipped from V and 4 bases from J, the junction kept 5 bases outside the gene matches. DNA of the CDR3: TGTGCCAGCAGCTTAGGAGTAGCGGGGCGAGAGACCCAGTACTTC. Translating it yields CASSLGVAGRETQYF.

V and J are TRBV2 and TRBJ2-7; 7 nucleotides agree with TRBD2. The CDR3 length is 15 residues. CDR1 and CDR2 (germline): SNHLY, FYNNEI. V trimming: 1 base; J trimming: 7 bases; junction bases outside the gene matches: 10. For the CDR3, the DNA is TGTGCCAGCAGTGAAGAGGCCGCGGGAGATAGGGAGCAGTACTTC. This encodes CASSEEAAGDREQYF.